This T cell receptor beta chain was sequenced in a study of beta chain features in type 1 diabetes. Study background: The patient and healthy donor groups were comparable for age, gender and cell yields. Study observations and caveats: Patients with Type 1 diabetes showed moderately but significantly shorter TCRB CDR3s in all four CD4+ subsets.

This clone was seen a handful of times. Its antigen is currently unknown. Reverse transcription of all isolated RNA meant that expressed TCRB transcripts were sequenced. TCRdb's table, derived via immunoSEQ multiplex PCR, lists solely in-frame clones and lacks some. The table lists under 850,000 clones, around an eighth of them singletons, with around 0.022% in the top ten. The CDR3 extends over 17 amino acids. Per the germline V gene, CDR1 is MDHEN and CDR2 is SYDVKM. V was pared by 3 bases and J by 5 bases, with 11 bases of the junction left unmatched. Sequencing used naive CD4+ T cells from blood. The TCR sequence derives from a man aged 18 to 29 with type 1 diabetes. This chain links TRBV28 with TRBJ2-7, with 12 bases lining up with TRBD2. CDR3 residues: CASSLSPRLAGEDEQYF. The CDR3 DNA reads TGTGCCAGCAGTTTGTCCCCCCGACTAGCGGGGGAAGACGAGCAGTACTTC.